Listed below are T cell receptor beta chains from one sample, sequenced in a study of blood T cell repertoires in COVID-19. TCRdb's copy holds only in-frame clones and misses some; the assay was immunoSEQ multiplex PCR. The sample lists tens of thousands of clones, about 80% occurring once. Sequenced material: peripheral blood. The receptors shown here come from a human donor in a cohort sampled during active COVID-19. The CDR3 runs from the conserved cysteine through the conserved F or W. A D gene is named only where the DNA matches it firmly. Not all rows give a size; the values are once, few, many and, for expanded clones, a class.

>.|TRBJ1-3|TRBV30|TRBD1
CACLDRANTIYF
TGTGCCTGCCTGGACAGGGCGAACACCATATATTTT
>.|TRBJ2-3|TRBV19|.
CASSESDSRDTQYF
TGTGCCAGTAGCGAGTCCGACTCGCGAGATACGCAGTATTTT
>.|TRBJ2-5|TRBV9|TRBD2
CASSVVASGGQETQYF
TGTGCCAGCAGCGTAGTGGCTAGCGGAGGCCAAGAGACCCAGTACTTC
>.|TRBJ2-7|TRBV5-1|.
CASQTRTQMGEQYF
TGCGCCAGCCAAACTAGAACTCAAATGGGCGAGCAGTACTTC
>.|TRBJ2-5|TRBV5-1|TRBD2
CASSLERGPLASQETQYF
TGCGCCAGCAGCTTGGAGCGGGGCCCGCTAGCGTCGCAAGAGACCCAGTACTTC
>.|TRBJ1-6|TRBV3-1/TRBV3-2|TRBD1
CASSARDRENSPLHF
TGTGCCAGCAGCGCAAGGGACAGGGAGAATTCACCCCTCCACTTT
>.|TRBJ2-3|TRBV5-1|TRBD2
CASGPGTSGPDTQYF
TGCGCCAGCGGCCCCGGGACTAGCGGACCAGATACGCAGTATTTT
>.|TRBJ2-4|TRBV11-3|.
CASSLEDRNPAKNIQYF
TGTGCCAGCAGCTTGGAGGACAGAAATCCCGCCAAAAACATTCAGTACTTC
>.|TRBJ2-4|TRBV19|TRBD2
CASRGSGTAKNIQYF
TGTGCCAGTAGAGGTAGCGGGACCGCCAAAAACATTCAGTACTTC
>few|TRBJ1-1|TRBV10-3|TRBD1
CAIRRTRQGKFPNTEAFF
TGTGCCATCAGGAGAACTAGACAGGGTAAATTCCCGAACACTGAAGCTTTCTTT
>.|TRBJ1-5|TRBV19|.
CASTGGGRSYQPQHF
TGTGCCAGTACCGGGGGGGGCAGAAGCTATCAGCCCCAGCATTTT
>.|TRBJ2-5|TRBV5-6|.
CASSLRPLEETQYF
TGTGCCAGCAGCTTACGCCCTCTGGAGGAGACCCAGTACTTC
>.|TRBJ1-4|TRBV7-2|TRBD1
CASRTNRGTNEKLFF
TGTGCCAGCAGAACAAACAGGGGAACTAATGAAAAACTGTTTTTT
>.|TRBJ2-1|TRBV2|.
CASSARTGSSYNEQFF
TGTGCCAGCAGTGCAAGGACTGGGAGCTCCTACAATGAGCAGTTCTTC
>.|TRBJ1-5|TRBV5-1|TRBD1
CASSPTGWVYQPQHF
TGCGCCAGCAGCCCGACAGGGTGGGTTTATCAGCCCCAGCATTTT
>.|TRBJ2-7|TRBV19|TRBD2
CASSKGLAYEQYF
TGTGCCAGTAGTAAAGGACTAGCCTACGAGCAGTACTTC
>.|TRBJ2-1|TRBV2|TRBD2
CASSLSGDYYNEQFF
TGTGCCAGCAGCCTAAGCGGGGACTACTACAATGAGCAGTTCTTC
>few|TRBJ2-7|TRBV4-1|.
CASSLTSDEQYF
TGCGCCAGCAGCTTGACTTCGGACGAGCAGTACTTC
>.|TRBJ2-3|TRBV5-1|TRBD2
CASSLAPTSARLTDTQYF
TGCGCCAGCAGCTTGGCCCCCACTAGCGCCAGACTCACAGATACGCAGTATTTT
>once|TRBJ1-4|TRBV9|TRBD1
CASGPGQINEKLFF
TGTGCCAGCGGGCCGGGACAGATTAATGAAAAACTGTTTTTT
>once|TRBJ2-1|TRBV5-4|TRBD2
CASSSRGAGDYNEQFF
TGTGCCAGCAGCTCCAGAGGCGCGGGAGACTACAATGAGCAGTTCTTC
>few|TRBJ1-1|TRBV30|.
CAWGGGSGTEAFF
TGTGCCTGGGGTGGGGGGAGCGGCACTGAAGCTTTCTTT
>.|TRBJ2-4|TRBV21-1|.
CASSNNPGLAGVWDKNIQYF
TGTGCCAGCAGCAATAATCCGGGACTAGCGGGTGTATGGGACAAAAACATTCAGTACTTC
>.|TRBJ2-7|TRBV20-1|.
CSARPRYEQYF
TGCAGTGCTAGACCCCGCTACGAGCAGTACTTC
>.|TRBJ1-3|TRBV6-6|.
CASSYQSGNTIYF
TGTGCCAGCAGTTACCAGTCTGGAAACACCATATATTTT
>.|TRBJ2-1|TRBV4-1|.
CASSQSGWSSYNEQFF
TGCGCCAGCAGCCAATCTGGGTGGAGCTCCTACAATGAGCAGTTCTTC
>.|TRBJ2-3|TRBV5-8|.
CASRPSGATDTQYF
TGTGCCAGCAGGCCCAGTGGGGCTACAGATACGCAGTATTTT
>.|TRBJ2-3|TRBV7-3|TRBD2
CASSSLAGGTDTQYF
TGTGCCAGCAGCTCTCTAGCGGGGGGCACAGATACGCAGTATTTT
>.|TRBJ2-1|TRBV10-1|TRBD2
CASSELTGGFSYNEQFF
TGCGCCAGCAGTGAGTTGACGGGAGGGTTCTCCTACAATGAGCAGTTCTTC
>.|TRBJ2-3|TRBV5-1|.
CASSLGAETDTQYF
TGCGCCAGCAGCTTGGGGGCAGAAACAGATACGCAGTATTTT
>.|TRBJ2-4|TRBV7-9|TRBD2
CASSLTSAPGVAKNIQYF
TGTGCCAGCAGCCTTACTAGCGCCCCGGGTGTAGCCAAAAACATTCAGTACTTC
>.|TRBJ1-1|TRBV7-6|.
CASSPLPGGAWTEAFF
TGTGCCAGCAGCCCGCTCCCGGGGGGCGCATGGACTGAAGCTTTCTTT
>few|TRBJ2-1|TRBV11-3|.
CASSPDPTTFNEQFF
TGTGCCAGCAGCCCCGACCCAACTACCTTCAATGAGCAGTTCTTC
>.|TRBJ1-1|TRBV5-6|TRBD1
CASSSTGEGTEAFF
TGTGCCAGCAGCTCGACAGGGGAGGGCACTGAAGCTTTCTTT
>few|TRBJ1-3|TRBV5-1|TRBD1
CASSRDSLSSGNTIYF
TGCGCCAGCAGCCGGGACAGCCTTTCCTCTGGAAACACCATATATTTT
>.|TRBJ2-5|TRBV5-1|TRBD2
CASSLTSGRAVETQYF
TGCGCCAGCAGCTTGACTAGCGGGAGGGCCGTGGAGACCCAGTACTTC
>.|TRBJ2-1|TRBV7-2|.
CASSLAYDSLYNEQFF
TGTGCCAGCAGCTTAGCTTACGACTCGTTATACAATGAGCAGTTCTTC
>.|TRBJ2-3|TRBV14|TRBD1
CASSRTGGTDTQYF
TGTGCCAGCAGCCGGACAGGGGGCACAGATACGCAGTATTTT
>.|TRBJ2-3|TRBV27|TRBD2
CASRGREGGLTDTQYF
TGTGCCAGCAGGGGGCGGGAGGGAGGACTCACAGATACGCAGTATTTT
>.|TRBJ1-5|TRBV4-2|.
CASSQEAAGLNQPQHF
TGTGCCAGCAGCCAAGAGGCGGCAGGGTTAAATCAGCCCCAGCATTTT
>.|TRBJ2-1|TRBV21-1|.
CASSKRSGRTPEQFF
TGTGCCAGCAGCAAAAGGAGCGGGCGGACCCCTGAGCAGTTCTTC
>.|TRBJ1-1|TRBV7-3|.
CASSLGARTEAFF
TGTGCCAGCAGCTTAGGAGCCCGGACTGAAGCTTTCTTT
>.|TRBJ1-5|TRBV24-1|.
CATSDFTAPSDQPQHF
TGTGCCACCAGTGATTTTACGGCCCCCAGCGACCAGCCCCAGCATTTT
>.|TRBJ1-5|TRBV4-1|.
CASSQERFRNQPQHF
TGCGCCAGCAGCCAAGAACGATTTCGGAATCAGCCCCAGCATTTT
>once|TRBJ2-5|TRBV19|TRBD2
CASSTTARLAQYF
TGTGCCAGTAGTACTACCGCACGACTAGCGCAGTACTTC
>.|TRBJ1-3|TRBV28|.
CASRGGRTGNTIYF
TGTGCCAGCAGGGGGGGAAGGACTGGAAACACCATATATTTT
>few|TRBJ2-3|TRBV4-2|.
CASSPYDRNTDTQYF
TGTGCCAGCAGCCCTTATGACAGAAACACAGATACGCAGTATTTT
>.|TRBJ1-1|TRBV7-9|.
CASSLDEARGTEAFF
TGTGCCAGCAGCTTAGATGAAGCCCGGGGAACTGAAGCTTTCTTT
>.|TRBJ1-1|TRBV28|TRBD1
CASSQGAEAFF
TGTGCCAGCAGCCAGGGGGCAGAAGCTTTCTTT
>.|TRBJ2-1|TRBV5-1|TRBD2
CASSLIGLAGGNEQFF
TGCGCCAGCAGCTTAATAGGACTAGCGGGAGGAAACGAGCAGTTCTTC
>.|TRBJ2-1|TRBV11-2|TRBD2
CASSSTSGGYNEQFF
TGTGCCAGCAGCTCGACTAGCGGGGGCTACAATGAGCAGTTCTTC
>.|TRBJ1-6|TRBV3-1/TRBV3-2|.
CASSRGGENSPLHF
TGTGCCAGCAGCCGGGGAGGGGAAAATTCACCCCTCCACTTT
>once|TRBJ1-1|TRBV18|TRBD1
CASSRDSGGTEAFF
TGTGCCAGCTCACGGGACAGTGGGGGCACTGAAGCTTTCTTT
>.|TRBJ1-2|TRBV6-5|.
CASSYARIRNYGYTF
TGTGCCAGCAGTTACGCGAGGATCAGAAACTATGGCTACACCTTC
>.|TRBJ1-1|TRBV9|TRBD1
CASSASTGLLNTEAFF
TGTGCCAGCAGCGCGTCGACAGGGCTACTGAACACTGAAGCTTTCTTT